Presented here are 16 T cell receptor beta chains from one specimen sequenced in a study of blood T cell repertoires in COVID-19 (dated by TCRdb to the early 2020s). The library relied on the immunoSEQ multiplex PCR assay. Entries here come from immuneACCESS through TCRdb and include only in-frame sequences with V and J called. Some clones fail to appear in such tables; in the studies checked, an unresolved V gene covers under half of the shortfall, and the cause of the remainder is unknown. Across this sample there are 120,000 to 150,000 clones, with 65% to 80% seen only once. The top ten constitute 16% of the sample. Material for sequencing was peripheral blood. The receptor source for this set is a man in his forties or fifties with acute or convalescent COVID-19.

V and J are TRBV19 and TRBJ2-5; the match to TRBD1 covers 9 bases. V was pared by 5 bases and J by 6 bases, with 7 bases of the junction left unmatched. Germline V gene data show CDR1 as LNHDA and CDR2 as SQIVND (reference sequence). The CDR3 consists of 14 residues. In DNA, the CDR3 is TGTGCCAGTAGTGCACCGGGACAGGGAAAGACCCAGTACTTC. It specifies CASSAPGQGKTQYF.

This clone came up a few times. Within the sample, other DNA sequences also encode this same CDR3. The V gene is TRBV29-1, the J gene TRBJ2-3; 10 bases align to TRBD1. The CDR3 spans 12 residues. J gave up 6 bases and V 6 bases, and 3 bases lay outside the gene matches. Germline values: CDR1 SQVTM, CDR2 ANQGSEA. CDR3 DNA: TGCAGCGTCGGACAGGGGGGCGATACGCAGTATTTT. This gives the protein CSVGQGGDTQYF.

The chain combines TRBV9 with TRBJ2-6; TRBD2 might be the D (7 bases). The CDR3 runs 17 residues. Trimming left V 1 base short and J 4 bases short, with 15 bases between. Germline values: CDR1 SGDLS, CDR2 YYNGEE. CDR3 in amino acids: CASSVLGRGAGANVLTF. For the CDR3, the DNA is TGTGCCAGCAGCGTACTTGGTCGGGGGGCAGGGGCCAACGTCCTGACTTTC.

The rearrangement uses TRBV5-1 and TRBJ1-3, with a possible D match to TRBD1 (6 bases). CDR3 length: 14 amino acids. The V gene lost 0 bases and the J gene lost 8 bases, with 12 bases spanning the gap. Germline V gene sequence: CDR1 SGHRS, CDR2 YFSETQ. DNA for the CDR3: TGCGCCAGCAGCTTGGGACAGGTGGATGACACCATATATTTT. It codes for CASSLGQVDDTIYF.

This rearrangement joins TRBV7-2 to TRBJ2-1; 8 bases agree with TRBD1. CDR3 size: 15 residues. Germline assignment: CDR1 SGHTA and CDR2 FQGNSA. The V segment lost 2 bases and the J segment 4 bases; nucleotides outside the gene matches: 4. As DNA, the CDR3 is TGTGCCAGCAGCTTACGACAGGGGCTATACAATGAGCAGTTCTTC. It translates to CASSLRQGLYNEQFF.

V and J are TRBV10-3 and TRBJ1-6; D possibly corresponds to TRBD1 (5 bases). Per germline, CDR1 ENHRY and CDR2 SYGVKD. Trimming shortened V by 10 bases and J by 0 bases, and 10 bases separated the two germline ends. The CDR3 extends over 14 amino acids. CDR3 region: CASQDSSYNSPLHF. For the CDR3, the DNA is TGTGCCAGCCAAGACAGCTCCTATAATTCACCCCTCCACTTT.

The gene calls are TRBV4-1 and TRBJ2-1, with D possibly TRBD2 on 5 matching bases. Germline-derived CDR1 and CDR2 are MGHRA and YSYEKL. V shed 3 bases and J shed 0 bases, with 15 bases lying between them. This CDR3 is 17 amino acids long. The CDR3 reads CASSQRHRERSYNEQFF. Here the CDR3 DNA reads TGCGCCAGCAGCCAGCGTCACCGGGAACGCTCCTACAATGAGCAGTTCTTC.

The rearrangement joins TRBV30 to TRBJ2-2, with D maybe TRBD2 (5 bases). V gave up 0 bases and J gave up 0 bases, with 11 bases separating them. CDR1 is GTSNPN, CDR2 SVGIG, per germline (reference sequence). The CDR3 runs 16 residues. The CDR3 DNA reads as TGTGCCTGGAGTGTTCGCGCGGGCGCGAACACCGGGGAGCTGTTTTTT. This sequence encodes CAWSVRAGANTGELFF.

The chain joins TRBV3-1 (or the pseudogene TRBV3-2) to TRBJ2-7; weak D call: TRBD2 (6 bases). Looked up from germline, CDR1 is LGHDT and CDR2 is YNNKEL (reference sequence). The CDR3 is 11 amino acids. Trimming stripped 8 bases from V and 4 bases from J, with 9 bases between. The CDR3 nucleotides read TGTGCCAGCGGAGGGGATTACGAGCAGTACTTC. It translates to CASGGDYEQYF.

The chain recombines TRBV6-5 with TRBJ1-6; D is ambiguous. CDR3 length equals 14 residues. The germline gives CDR1 MNHEY, CDR2 SVGAGI. Trimming left V 8 bases short and J 5 bases short, with 13 bases between. CDR3 nucleotides: TGTGCCAGCTTTTACGGGTACGATAATTCACCCCTCCACTTT. It specifies CASFYGYDNSPLHF.

This sequence joins TRBV5-1 and TRBJ1-2; D gene unclear. Germline CDR1 and CDR2: SGHRS and YFSETQ. The V and J ends lost 0 bases and 4 bases respectively, with 7 bases between them. This CDR3 region has 13 residues. CDR3 region: CASSLAGSYGYTF. Written as DNA, the CDR3 is TGCGCCAGCAGCTTGGCGGGTAGCTATGGCTACACCTTC.

The chain uses TRBV2 and TRBJ2-7; possible D gene TRBD2, 5 bases. Per the germline V gene, CDR1 is SNHLY and CDR2 is FYNNEI. The length of the CDR3 is 12 residues. V dropped 1 base and J dropped 6 bases, with 7 bases sitting between them. The CDR3 here is CASSEVSGEQYV. CDR3 nucleotide sequence: TGTGCCAGCAGTGAAGTCAGCGGCGAGCAGTACGTC.

The chain combines TRBV5-1 with TRBJ2-2; TRBD1 matches 8 bases. J lost 3 bases, V lost 7 bases, and 5 bases had no gene match. CDR1 is SGHRS and CDR2 is YFSETQ in the germline V gene. This CDR3 is 14 amino acids long. The CDR3 sequence: CASRAGGDTGELFF. The CDR3 DNA reads as TGCGCCAGCCGAGCAGGGGGCGACACCGGGGAGCTGTTTTTT.

This clone has just a few counts. This sequence joins TRBV7-8 and TRBJ1-5, with a tentative D call TRBD1 (5 bases). The CDR3 extends over 13 amino acids. CDR1 is SGHVS and CDR2 is FQNEAQ in the germline V gene. Trimming removed 1 base at V and 9 bases at J, with 10 bases between. The DNA of the CDR3 is TGTGCCAGCAGCTTAGAGGGGTTTGGGCCCCAGCATTTT. Protein product: CASSLEGFGPQHF.

The chain carries TRBV9 and TRBJ1-2; 7 nucleotides line up with TRBD1. V dropped 1 base and J dropped 4; count of bases not matched to a gene: 4. The CDR3 runs to 14 residues. In germline, CDR1 is SGDLS, CDR2 YYNGEE. The CDR3 is CASSVNGQVYGYTF. For the CDR3, the DNA is TGTGCCAGCAGCGTAAACGGACAGGTCTATGGCTACACCTTC.

This clone showed up just a few times. The chain links TRBV18 to TRBJ1-3, with 9 bases lining up with TRBD1. The CDR3 consists of 18 residues. In germline, CDR1 is KGHSH, CDR2 LQKENI. J was trimmed by 2 bases and V by 3 bases; bases with no gene match: 11. CDR3 region: CASSPTGTGSIAGNTIYF. The DNA for the CDR3 is TGTGCCAGCTCACCTACCGGGACAGGGAGTATCGCTGGAAACACCATATATTTT. Complete variable domain (other parts from reference TRBV18 and TRBJ1-3): NAGVMQNPRHLVRRRGQEARLRCSPMKGHSHVYWYRQLPEEGLKFMVYLQKENIIDESGMPKERFSAEFPKEGPSILRIQQVVRGDSAAYFCASSPTGTGSIAGNTIYFGEGSWLTVV.